The text below deals with one TCR beta chain. Its specificity is unknown. Naive CD8 populations comprised CD45RO-negative cells positively selected for CCR7, excluding terminally differentiated effector memory CD45RA+ cells. Trimming cost V 8 bases and J 5 bases, with 9 bases left between them. From germline, CDR1 is LNHDA and CDR2 SQIVND (reference sequence). The CDR3 spans 12 residues. The entry originates in a study of shared clonotypes between healthy human individuals. Overall study context: Each donor's CD4 naive and CD4 memory cells filled three plates apiece, CD8 naive two, and CD8 memory one. Study results and limitations: The generation probabilities recorded for non-shared clonotypes fell below those of clonotypes shared by all four donors. Richness estimates generally favored naive over memory subsets.

The data were produced by immunoSEQ multiplex PCR, yet TCRdb's version contains in-frame clones alone and is incomplete. The sample contains hundreds of thousands of clones, around 95% of which appear only once. This TCR was recovered from a woman aged 30 to 39 in good health. Sequencing was done on a sample of naive CD8+ T cells sorted from blood. This chain uses TRBV19 with TRBJ2-2; no firm D call. This CDR3 is CASPRPTGELFF. CDR3 in DNA: TGTGCCAGTCCCAGGCCAACCGGGGAGCTGTTTTTT. Looking up the rest from reference TRBV19 and TRBJ2-2 gives the full variable domain: DGGITQSPKYLFRKEGQNVTLSCEQNLNHDAMYWYRQDPGQGLRLIYYSQIVNDFQKGDIAEGYSVSREKKESFPLTVTSAQKNPTAFYLCASPRPTGELFFGEGSRLTVL.